This T cell receptor (beta chain) appears in the sequencing data of a study of CD8 T cells in Susac syndrome. The germline gives CDR1 SGHNT, CDR2 YYREEE (reference sequence). V was trimmed by 4 bases and J by 2 bases, leaving 18 bases between them. This CDR3 has 16 residues. A quantity of roughly 0.5 to 1 ug RNA underwent reverse transcription using random hexamers. MiXCR, run by TCRdb on the immunoSEQ multiplex PCR reads, gives a single entry per CDR3 protein. This table holds some 200,000 distinct CDR3 sequences, roughly nine tenths found once. This TCR was sampled from a human donor with Susac syndrome. V gene TRBV5-4 combines with J gene TRBJ2-5; D call uncertain. Sequences were obtained from CD4+ T cells from PBMCs. The CDR3 spells CASSPGSSTPQETQYF. The CDR3 nucleotides are TGTGCCAGCAGCCCCGGCTCTTCGACCCCGCAAGAGACCCAGTACTTC.